A single T cell receptor (beta chain) is shown here with its context. The PCR made use of 60 Vbeta and 13 Jbeta primers. Libraries were prepared by immunoSEQ multiplex PCR; TCRdb keeps only in-frame clonotypes and omits some of them. The sample lists around 250,000 clones, approximately 80% occurring once. This sample is part of a study of cytomegalovirus exposure and HLA in healthy donors. V shed 5 bases, J shed 6 bases, and the junction held 8 bases outside the gene matches. This CDR3 has 15 residues. Germline V gene data show CDR1 as MNHEY and CDR2 as SVGAGI. The TCR originated in a woman aged 55-70 years in good health and CMV-seropositive. This rearrangement joins TRBV6-5 to TRBJ1-5, with TRBD1 identical over 9 bases. Sequencing was carried out using PBMCs. CDR3 residues: CASSKPGQGVQPQHF. CDR3 bases: TGTGCCAGCAGTAAACCGGGACAGGGTGTTCAGCCCCAGCATTTT.